This TCR beta chain derives from a study of T-cell reconstitution after alpha-beta-depleted transplantation in children. This clonotype was seen many times. A junction end diverges from the germline sequence, so it may reflect a read error. The germline V gene has CDR1 SGHRS and CDR2 YFSETQ. The CDR3 loop spans 16 amino acids. Preparation of the TCRbeta library used unique molecular identifiers. TCRdb fed the PCR reads into MiXCR, producing one record per CDR3 protein. The table has 240,000 or so distinct CDR3 sequences, approximately 12% seen once. This rearrangement joins TRBV5-1 to TRBJ2-5; 8 positions agree with TRBD1. The TCR comes from a human donor who donated a stem cell graft to a child with acute lymphoblastic leukemia. The sequencing here drew on PBMCs from the stem cell graft donor, taken from the stem cell graft. The CDR3 sequence is CASSLRITGGPEAQYF. The CDR3 DNA follows: TGCGCCAGCAGCTTACGAATTACAGGGGGGCCAGAGGCCCAGTACTTC.